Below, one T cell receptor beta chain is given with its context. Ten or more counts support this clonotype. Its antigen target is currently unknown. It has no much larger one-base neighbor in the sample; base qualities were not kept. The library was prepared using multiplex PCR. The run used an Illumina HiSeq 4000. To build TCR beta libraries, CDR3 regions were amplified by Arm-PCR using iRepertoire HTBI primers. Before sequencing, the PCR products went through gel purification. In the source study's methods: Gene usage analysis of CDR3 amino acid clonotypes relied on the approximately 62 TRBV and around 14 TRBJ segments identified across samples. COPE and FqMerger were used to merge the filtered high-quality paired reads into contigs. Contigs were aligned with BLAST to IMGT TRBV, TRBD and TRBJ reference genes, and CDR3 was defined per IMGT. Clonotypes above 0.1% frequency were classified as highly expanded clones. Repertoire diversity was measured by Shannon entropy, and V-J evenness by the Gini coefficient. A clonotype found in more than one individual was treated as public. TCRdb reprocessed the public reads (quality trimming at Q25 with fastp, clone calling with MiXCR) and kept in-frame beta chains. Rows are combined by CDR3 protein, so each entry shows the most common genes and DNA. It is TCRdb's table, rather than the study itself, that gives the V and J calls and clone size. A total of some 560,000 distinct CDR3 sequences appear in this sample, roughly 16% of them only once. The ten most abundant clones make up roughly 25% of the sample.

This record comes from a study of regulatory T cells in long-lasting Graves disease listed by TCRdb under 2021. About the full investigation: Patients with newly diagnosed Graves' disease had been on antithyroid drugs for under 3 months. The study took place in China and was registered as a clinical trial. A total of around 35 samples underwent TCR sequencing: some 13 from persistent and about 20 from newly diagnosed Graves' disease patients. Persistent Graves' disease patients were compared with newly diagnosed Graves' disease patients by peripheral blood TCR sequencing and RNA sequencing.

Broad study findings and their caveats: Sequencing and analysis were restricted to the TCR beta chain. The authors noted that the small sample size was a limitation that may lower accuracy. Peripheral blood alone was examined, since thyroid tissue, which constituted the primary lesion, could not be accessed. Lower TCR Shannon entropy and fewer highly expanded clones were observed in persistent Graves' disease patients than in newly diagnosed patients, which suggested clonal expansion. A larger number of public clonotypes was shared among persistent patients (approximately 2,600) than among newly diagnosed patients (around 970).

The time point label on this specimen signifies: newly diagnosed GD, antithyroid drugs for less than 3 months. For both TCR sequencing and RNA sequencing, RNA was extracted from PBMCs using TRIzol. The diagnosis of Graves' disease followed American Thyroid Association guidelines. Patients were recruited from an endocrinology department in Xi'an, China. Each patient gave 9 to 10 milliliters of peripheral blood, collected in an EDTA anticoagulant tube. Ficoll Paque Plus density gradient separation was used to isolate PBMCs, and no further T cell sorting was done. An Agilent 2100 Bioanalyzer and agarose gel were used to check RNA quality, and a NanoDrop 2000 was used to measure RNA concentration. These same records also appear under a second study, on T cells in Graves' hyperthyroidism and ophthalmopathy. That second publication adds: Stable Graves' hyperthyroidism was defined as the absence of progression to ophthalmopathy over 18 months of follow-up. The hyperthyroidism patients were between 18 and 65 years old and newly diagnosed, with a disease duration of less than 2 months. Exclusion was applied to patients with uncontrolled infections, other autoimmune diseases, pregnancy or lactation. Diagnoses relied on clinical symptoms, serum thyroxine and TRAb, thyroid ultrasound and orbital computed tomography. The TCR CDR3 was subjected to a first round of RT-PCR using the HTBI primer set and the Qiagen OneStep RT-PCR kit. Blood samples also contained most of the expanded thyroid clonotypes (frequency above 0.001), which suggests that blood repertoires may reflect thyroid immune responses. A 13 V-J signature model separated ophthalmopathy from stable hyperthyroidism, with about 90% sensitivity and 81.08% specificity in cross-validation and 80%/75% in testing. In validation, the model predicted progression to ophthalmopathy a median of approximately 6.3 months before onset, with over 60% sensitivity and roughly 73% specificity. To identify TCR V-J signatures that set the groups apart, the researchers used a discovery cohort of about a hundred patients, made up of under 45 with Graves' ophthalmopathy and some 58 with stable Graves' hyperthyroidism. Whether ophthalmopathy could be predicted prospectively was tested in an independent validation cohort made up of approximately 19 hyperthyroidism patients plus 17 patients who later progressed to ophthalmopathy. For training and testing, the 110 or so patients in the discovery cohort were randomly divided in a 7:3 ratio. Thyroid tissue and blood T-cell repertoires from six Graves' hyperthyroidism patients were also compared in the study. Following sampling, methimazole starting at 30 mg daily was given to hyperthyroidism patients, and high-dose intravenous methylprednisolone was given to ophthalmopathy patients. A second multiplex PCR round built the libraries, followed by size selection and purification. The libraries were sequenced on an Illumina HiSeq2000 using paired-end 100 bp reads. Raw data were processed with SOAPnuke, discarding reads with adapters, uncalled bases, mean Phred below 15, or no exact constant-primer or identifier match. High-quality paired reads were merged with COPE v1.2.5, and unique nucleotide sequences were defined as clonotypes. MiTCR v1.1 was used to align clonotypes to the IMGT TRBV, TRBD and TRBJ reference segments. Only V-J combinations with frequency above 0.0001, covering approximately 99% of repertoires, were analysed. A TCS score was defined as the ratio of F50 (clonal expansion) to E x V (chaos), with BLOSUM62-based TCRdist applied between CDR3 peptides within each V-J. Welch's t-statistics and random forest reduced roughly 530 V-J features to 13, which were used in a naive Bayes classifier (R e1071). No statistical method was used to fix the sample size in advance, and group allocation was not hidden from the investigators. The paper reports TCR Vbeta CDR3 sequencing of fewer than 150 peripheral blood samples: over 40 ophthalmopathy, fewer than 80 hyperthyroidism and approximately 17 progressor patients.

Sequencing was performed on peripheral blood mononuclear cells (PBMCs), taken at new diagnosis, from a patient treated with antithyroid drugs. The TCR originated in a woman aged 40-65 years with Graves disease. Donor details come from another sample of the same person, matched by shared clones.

This receptor carries the CDR3 CASSYSTGPAKNIQYF. Read as DNA, the sequence is TGTGCCAGCAGTTACTCGACAGGCCCGGCCAAAAACATTCAGTACTTC. The rearrangement joined TRBV6-5 to TRBJ2-4; the D gene is perhaps TRBD1, from 6 matching bases. The germline V gene yields MNHEY for CDR1 and SVGAGI for CDR2. The CDR3 runs 16 residues from the cysteine to the phenylalanine. The entry retains the CDR3 DNA only, 48 bases that are in frame from base 1. V is pared back by 0 bases and J by 1 base, with 10 bases lying between the germline termini.